This T cell receptor beta chain was retrieved from a study of T cells in Graves' hyperthyroidism and ophthalmopathy. The source material, RNA transcripts, was used to amplify TCR beta CDR3 regions. HTBI primers were employed in a first-round RT-PCR of the TCR CDR3. TCRdb analysed the multiplex PCR reads with MiXCR anew, one entry per CDR3 protein. The sample has 500,000 or so distinct CDR3 sequences, approximately 17% seen once. This clonotype occurred many times. Its specificity is not known. V was pared by 3 bases and J by 6 bases, with 6 bases between. This CDR3 comprises 12 residues. Exclusion of patients followed from uncontrolled infection, other autoimmune disease, pregnancy or lactation. Diagnostic assessment was based on clinical symptoms, serum thyroxine and TRAb, thyroid ultrasound and orbital computed tomography. Study findings and constraints: The authors' 13 V-J model separated ophthalmopathy from stable hyperthyroidism. Blood shared most expanded thyroid clonotypes above 0.001.

This clonotype was obtained from a woman aged 18-29 years with Graves' ophthalmopathy. Sequenced input: blood. V gene TRBV12-3 or TRBV12-4 combines with J gene TRBJ1-5; perhaps TRBD1 as D (5 bases). CDR3: CASSFRGQPQHF. DNA for the CDR3: TGTGCCAGCAGTTTTAGGGGTCAGCCCCAGCATTTT.